The rows below give T cell receptor beta chains drawn from one sample of a study of blood T cell repertoires in COVID-19. Method: immunoSEQ multiplex PCR; TCRdb's copy keeps in-frame clones and lacks some. Found here are under 150,000 clones, 70% to 90% of them singletons; the top ten hold 13%. The specimen was peripheral blood. The source of these receptors is a man in his sixties with active or convalescent COVID-19. Each CDR3 is given with its conserved first and last residue. Fields, in order: clone size, CDR3 length, D gene, V gene, J gene, CDR3 DNA, CDR3 protein. A D gene is named only where the DNA matches it firmly. Expanded clones are given a class, and other clones once, few, many or no size at all.

abundance: .
len: 12
d_gene: .
v_gene: TRBV7-9
j_gene: TRBJ1-1
CDR3nt: TGTGCCAGCAGCTTAGGTGGTAGTGAAGCTTTCTTT
CDR3aa: CASSLGGSEAFF

abundance: .
len: 15
d_gene: TRBD1
v_gene: TRBV10-3
j_gene: TRBJ2-2
CDR3nt: TGTGCCATCACCCGGGACAGGGGGAAGGCCGGGGAGCTGTTTTTT
CDR3aa: CAITRDRGKAGELFF

abundance: .
len: 12
d_gene: .
v_gene: TRBV6-5
j_gene: TRBJ1-4
CDR3nt: TGTGCCTGCAGGGTAAGCGGAAAAAAACTGTTTTTT
CDR3aa: CACRVSGKKLFF

abundance: few
len: 14
d_gene: .
v_gene: TRBV7-8
j_gene: TRBJ2-1
CDR3nt: TGTGCCAGCAGCAAGGGGCGGGATAGTGCTGAGCAGTTCTTC
CDR3aa: CASSKGRDSAEQFF

abundance: .
len: 11
d_gene: .
v_gene: TRBV20-1
j_gene: TRBJ1-6
CDR3nt: TGCAGTGCTACCGAGAATTCACCCCTCCACTTT
CDR3aa: CSATENSPLHF

abundance: .
len: 12
d_gene: .
v_gene: TRBV6-6
j_gene: TRBJ1-1
CDR3nt: TGTGCCAGGGGAGCGAGGAACACTGAAGCTTTCTTT
CDR3aa: CARGARNTEAFF

abundance: many
len: 12
d_gene: .
v_gene: TRBV3-1/TRBV3-2
j_gene: TRBJ1-1
CDR3nt: TGTGCCAGCAGCCTCATGAACACTGAAGCTTTCTTT
CDR3aa: CASSLMNTEAFF

abundance: .
len: 16
d_gene: TRBD2
v_gene: TRBV19
j_gene: TRBJ2-1
CDR3nt: TGTGCCAGTAGCTCCAGGACTAGCGGGAGTGCGGATGAGCAGTTCTTC
CDR3aa: CASSSRTSGSADEQFF

abundance: .
len: 12
d_gene: .
v_gene: TRBV11-1
j_gene: TRBJ2-5
CDR3nt: TGTGCCAGCAGCTTTTCCCGGGAGACCCAGTACTTC
CDR3aa: CASSFSRETQYF

abundance: .
len: 14
d_gene: .
v_gene: TRBV7-9
j_gene: TRBJ1-2
CDR3nt: TGTGCCAGCAGCTTAGATGGCAGGGGCGATGGCTACACCTTC
CDR3aa: CASSLDGRGDGYTF

abundance: .
len: 13
d_gene: .
v_gene: TRBV14
j_gene: TRBJ1-2
CDR3nt: TGTGCCAGCAGCCAAAGTGTACAGTCCTCCCACACCTTC
CDR3aa: CASSQSVQSSHTF

abundance: .
len: 16
d_gene: TRBD2
v_gene: TRBV2
j_gene: TRBJ2-3
CDR3nt: TGTGCCAGCAGTAGAAACCTAGCGGGTGTCACAGATACGCAGTATTTT
CDR3aa: CASSRNLAGVTDTQYF

abundance: .
len: 13
d_gene: TRBD1
v_gene: TRBV5-8
j_gene: TRBJ1-5
CDR3nt: TGTGCCAGCAGCCGGACAGGGGATCAGCCCCAGCATTTT
CDR3aa: CASSRTGDQPQHF

abundance: .
len: 17
d_gene: TRBD2
v_gene: TRBV11-3
j_gene: TRBJ2-1
CDR3nt: TGTGCCAGCAGCTTAGAAGGAGGCGCGGGAGTATGGAATGAGCAGTTCTTC
CDR3aa: CASSLEGGAGVWNEQFF

abundance: .
len: 13
d_gene: TRBD2
v_gene: TRBV18
j_gene: TRBJ2-3
CDR3nt: TGTGCCAGCTCACCGACTAGCGTAGATACGCAGTATTTT
CDR3aa: CASSPTSVDTQYF

abundance: .
len: 15
d_gene: TRBD1
v_gene: TRBV5-5
j_gene: TRBJ1-1
CDR3nt: TGTGCCAGCAGCGCTGGACAGGGATTGAACACTGAAGCTTTCTTT
CDR3aa: CASSAGQGLNTEAFF

abundance: .
len: 16
d_gene: .
v_gene: TRBV7-2
j_gene: TRBJ2-7
CDR3nt: TGTGCCAGCAGCTTGGCCCCGTACTACCCCCCCTACGAGCAGTACTTC
CDR3aa: CASSLAPYYPPYEQYF

abundance: few
len: 15
d_gene: TRBD1
v_gene: TRBV5-6
j_gene: TRBJ1-2
CDR3nt: TGTGCCAGCAGCATTACAGGGGCGTCTAACTATGGCTACACCTTC
CDR3aa: CASSITGASNYGYTF

abundance: .
len: 15
d_gene: .
v_gene: TRBV5-1
j_gene: TRBJ2-1
CDR3nt: TGCGCCAGCAGCACTGACAGTGGATCTAGGGATGAGCAGTTCTTC
CDR3aa: CASSTDSGSRDEQFF

abundance: few
len: 15
d_gene: TRBD1
v_gene: TRBV7-2
j_gene: TRBJ1-2
CDR3nt: TGTGCCAGCAGCTTAGCTTCTCAGGGGGTTTTAGGCTACACCTTC
CDR3aa: CASSLASQGVLGYTF

abundance: .
len: 16
d_gene: .
v_gene: TRBV19
j_gene: TRBJ2-1
CDR3nt: TGTGCCAGTAAGGCGGGCTACTCGAGCTCCTACAATGAGCAGTTCTTC
CDR3aa: CASKAGYSSSYNEQFF

abundance: .
len: 13
d_gene: TRBD1
v_gene: TRBV12-5
j_gene: TRBJ1-5
CDR3nt: TGTGCTAGTGGGGCAGGGGACAGTCAGCCCCAGCATTTT
CDR3aa: CASGAGDSQPQHF

abundance: .
len: 12
d_gene: .
v_gene: TRBV11-1
j_gene: TRBJ2-1
CDR3nt: TGTGCCAGCAGCTGGGCCGGCGATGAGCAGTTCTTC
CDR3aa: CASSWAGDEQFF

abundance: .
len: 18
d_gene: .
v_gene: TRBV7-9
j_gene: TRBJ2-7
CDR3nt: TGTGCCAGCAGCTTATCAAACAAGGCGACAGCGTTTTCGTACGAGCAGTACTTC
CDR3aa: CASSLSNKATAFSYEQYF

abundance: .
len: 15
d_gene: .
v_gene: TRBV9
j_gene: TRBJ1-6
CDR3nt: TGTGCCAGCAGCCCGTCGACAGTGATTAATTCACCCCTCCACTTT
CDR3aa: CASSPSTVINSPLHF